This TCR beta chain derives from a study of blood T cells in healthy people across ages. Overall study results and limits: Not knowing donor CMV status may have confounded expanded clonotype changes. The fall in TCR beta diversity per million T cells was roughly linear with age.

Primers used in a second PCR of about 6 to 11 cycles were a sample-barcoded 5' primer and a J-beta primer mix. TCRdb reprocessed the 5' RACE reads via MiXCR and lists one record per CDR3 protein. The data hold 650,000 to 1,000,000 distinct CDR3 sequences, with around half observed a single time. As to this clonotype: Its antigen remains unidentified.

V was pared by 8 bases and J by 2 bases, with 11 bases between. CDR3 length: 13 amino acids. Germline V gives CDR1 SGHTA, CDR2 FQGNSA. The sequencing sample was made of blood. The receptor was derived from a man older than 75 in good health. This chain uses TRBV7-2 with TRBJ2-3; weak D call: TRBD1 (6 bases). The CDR3 DNA is TGTGCCAGCGGGCAGGGGCACACAGATACGCAGTATTTT. It encodes CASGQGHTDTQYF.